Presented here are 24 T cell receptor beta chains from one specimen sequenced in a study of response to subunit inactivated influenza vaccine. From the RT-PCR reads, TCRdb called clonotypes with MiXCR, one entry per CDR3 protein. The table shows about 240,000 distinct CDR3 sequences, with more than 10% occurring only once. The sample here was non-naive T cells sorted from PBMCs, taken roughly 15 days before vaccination. These receptors were taken from a man between 50 and 59 years old who received an inactivated influenza vaccine.

This clonotype came up many times. This chain links TRBV5-1 with TRBJ2-3, with 9 bases fitting TRBD1. This CDR3 region has 15 residues. V was clipped by 3 bases and J by 5 bases; unmatched bases: 7. Germline CDR1 SGHRS, CDR2 YFSETQ. The CDR3 region has the DNA TGCGCCAGCAGCTCGAACAGGGGGCGGAAAGATACGCAGTATTTT. Residues: CASSSNRGRKDTQYF.

The V call is TRBV20-1, the J call TRBJ2-2, with TRBD1 matching 7 bases. J gave up 0 bases and V 3 bases, and 7 bases lay outside the gene matches. The CDR3 spans 16 residues. Germline-derived CDR1 and CDR2 are DFQATT and SNEGSKA (reference sequence). The chain's CDR3 is CSASWVGTANTGELFF. The CDR3 DNA reads TGCAGTGCTAGTTGGGTAGGGACAGCGAACACCGGGGAGCTGTTTTTT.

This rearrangement joins TRBV6-5 to TRBJ1-3; no reliable D call. The germline gives CDR1 MNHEY, CDR2 SVGAGI. With 0 bases removed from V and 3 bases from J, the gap between germline ends came to 12 bases. The CDR3 loop spans 16 amino acids. CDR3 sequence (DNA): TGTGCCAGCAGTTACTCATGGCGCGGATATGGAAACACCATATATTTT. It codes for CASSYSWRGYGNTIYF.

The chain is built from TRBV27 and TRBJ2-2; 8 bases agree with TRBD2. Germline CDR1 MNHEY, CDR2 SMNVEV (reference sequence). Germline trimming cut 3 bases from V and 9 bases from J; bases unmatched to any gene: 12. The CDR3 spans 16 residues. The CDR3 bases are TGTGCCAGCAGTTTCGGTCCGGGAGGGCCCCAAAGGGAGCTGTTTTTT. It yields the protein CASSFGPGGPQRELFF.

For the CDR3, the DNA is TGTGCCAGCAGGTCCGGGGCCGGCACTGAAGCTTTCTTT. It yields the protein CASRSGAGTEAFF. The J gene is TRBJ1-1, the V gene TRBV13; D is possibly TRBD1 (5 bases). The CDR3 has 13 amino acids. Germline CDR1 reads PRHDT; CDR2 reads FYEKMQ (reference sequence). V lost 6 bases and J lost 4, with 12 bases in between.

The chain uses TRBV5-1 and TRBJ2-7, with 7 bases matching TRBD2. CDR3 length: 14 amino acids. Trimming removed 5 bases from V and 0 bases from J; junction bases left unmatched: 5. Germline V gene sequence: CDR1 SGHRS, CDR2 YFSETQ. DNA for the CDR3: TGCGCCAGCAGGGGACTATCCAGCTCCTACGAGCAGTACTTC. This sequence encodes CASRGLSSSYEQYF.

The sample holds many counts of this clonotype. The J gene is TRBJ2-5, the V gene TRBV29-1; 8 positions agree with TRBD2. The germline CDR1 and CDR2 sequences are SQVTM and ANQGSEA. The CDR3 extends over 13 amino acids. J was trimmed by 5 bases and V by 3 bases; bases with no gene match: 5. The CDR3 region is CSVDSGEGETQYF. In DNA, the CDR3 is TGCAGCGTTGATAGCGGGGAGGGGGAGACCCAGTACTTC.

The chain links TRBV5-1 to TRBJ2-1; TRBD1 or TRBD2 may be the D gene (5 bases each). V was cut by 5 bases and J by 9 bases, with 12 bases left in between. In germline, CDR1 is SGHRS, CDR2 YFSETQ. There are 12 residues in the CDR3. The CDR3 DNA reads as TGCGCCAGCAGGGCTACGAGGGGTGAGCAGTTCTTC. It codes for CASRATRGEQFF.

The rearrangement links TRBV5-1 to TRBJ2-3, with D perhaps TRBD2 (6 bases). CDR1 is SGHRS, CDR2 YFSETQ, per germline. V lost 0 bases and J 1 base, leaving 9 bases between the germline ends. This CDR3 region has 15 residues. CDR3 region: CASSLGGDRTDTQYF. DNA for the CDR3: TGCGCCAGCAGCTTGGGGGGGGACCGCACAGATACGCAGTATTTT.

The chain has TRBV7-6 and TRBJ1-6; D is unresolved. V gave up 5 bases and J gave up 6 bases, with 11 bases separating them. CDR3 length equals 14 residues. CDR1 and CDR2 from the germline V gene are SGHVS and FNYEAQ. CDR3 sequence reads: CASSPDGLNSPLHF. CDR3 coding DNA: TGTGCCAGCAGCCCGGACGGCCTTAATTCACCCCTCCACTTT.

V usage is TRBV12-3 or TRBV12-4 and J usage is TRBJ2-3; 7 positions match TRBD1. The CDR3 extends over 18 amino acids. V shed 3 bases, J shed 2 bases, and the junction held 14 bases outside the gene matches. The CDR3 bases are TGTGCCAGCAGTTTGCCACCGTTGACAGGGAAATACACAGATACGCAGTATTTT. This translates into CASSLPPLTGKYTDTQYF.

In this sample, this clonotype turned up a few times. V usage is TRBV6-2 or TRBV6-3 and J usage is TRBJ2-7, with 8 bases matching TRBD2. Germline CDR1 and CDR2: MNHEY and SVGEGT. The V and J ends lost 4 bases and 9 bases, in that order; junction bases with no gene match: 5. The CDR3 is 12 residues long. In DNA, the CDR3 is TGTGCCAGCAGTTTGGGACTAGTTGTGCAGTACTTC. Residues: CASSLGLVVQYF.

The chain has TRBV15 and TRBJ2-7, with D unresolved. Trimming stripped 0 bases from V and 5 bases from J, with 5 bases between. The CDR3 sequence is 12 residues long. Per the germline V gene, CDR1 is LNHNV and CDR2 is YYDKDF (reference sequence). For the CDR3, the DNA is TGTGCCACCAGCAGAGATGGTAACGAGCAGTACTTC. Its translation: CATSRDGNEQYF.

By share of the sample, this clonotype is medium-sized. This rearrangement joins TRBV7-2 to TRBJ1-5; the match to TRBD1 covers 7 bases. The ends lost 5 bases at V and 4 bases at J; junction bases unmatched: 5. The CDR3 runs 14 residues. Per the germline V gene, CDR1 is SGHTA and CDR2 is FQGNSA. The CDR3 here is CASSQYRGNQPQHF. For the CDR3, the DNA is TGTGCCAGCAGCCAATACAGGGGAAATCAGCCCCAGCATTTT.

This clonotype was detected a few times. The chain joins TRBV24-1 to TRBJ2-2, with 10 nucleotides matching TRBD1. The CDR3 has 15 amino acids. Germline lookup yields CDR1 KGHDR and CDR2 SFDVKD. V was clipped by 4 bases and J by 7 bases; unmatched bases: 5. This CDR3 reads CATSDPGTGVGELFF. The CDR3 DNA sequence: TGTGCCACCAGTGACCCTGGGACAGGGGTCGGGGAGCTGTTTTTT.

This clonotype was detected a few times. V and J are TRBV19 and TRBJ2-3, with D hard to call. Per germline, CDR1 LNHDA and CDR2 SQIVND (reference sequence). The CDR3 runs to 12 residues. The ends were cut back, 0 bases at V and 8 bases at J, with 6 bases in the middle. This chain's CDR3 is CASSIERGTQYF. CDR3 nucleotides: TGTGCCAGTAGTATAGAGAGAGGTACGCAGTATTTT.

With regard to this clonotype: One junction end does not reproduce the germline sequence, and a read error may be involved. The chain uses TRBV14 and TRBJ2-5, with a weak D call TRBD1 (6 bases). There are 14 residues in the CDR3. The germline CDR1 and CDR2 sequences are SGHDN and FVKESK. CDR3 in amino acids: CASSKERGQETQYF. The CDR3, as DNA: TGTGCCAGCAGCAAAGAAAGGGGGCAAGAGACCCAGTACTTC.

The rearrangement joins TRBV7-2 to TRBJ2-3; D call uncertain. With 5 bases removed from V and 6 bases from J, the gap between germline ends came to 9 bases. CDR1 and CDR2 from the germline V gene are SGHTA and FQGNSA. This CDR3 has 12 amino acids. The CDR3 nucleotides are TGTGCCAGCAGCCCCCCCTCGGATACGCAGTATTTT. Translated, it gives CASSPPSDTQYF.

This clonotype has only a few counts. The V gene is TRBV18, the J gene TRBJ2-5; perhaps D is TRBD1 or TRBD2 (6 bases each). V was shortened by 0 bases and J by 2 bases, with 13 bases between the two germline ends. Germline CDR1 is KGHSH and CDR2 is LQKENI. This CDR3 is 16 amino acids long. The CDR3 sequence: CASSPPLRGRQETQYF. The CDR3 DNA is TGTGCCAGCTCACCACCGCTTCGGGGGCGGCAAGAGACCCAGTACTTC.

This clonotype was seen many times. The V and J genes are TRBV4-3 and TRBJ2-7; 7 bases match TRBD1. The CDR3 contains 16 residues. Germline CDR1 is LGHNA and CDR2 is YSLEER. V trimming: 0 bases; J trimming: 0 bases; junction bases outside the gene matches: 5. This CDR3 reads CASSQEYWDSSYEQYF. The CDR3 DNA follows: TGCGCCAGCAGCCAAGAATACTGGGACAGCTCCTACGAGCAGTACTTC.

This clonotype was seen many times. The gene calls are TRBV20-1 and TRBJ1-1; D not certain. Trimming removed 1 base at V and 0 bases at J, with 6 bases between. CDR1 DFQATT and CDR2 SNEGSKA come from the germline V gene (reference sequence). This CDR3 spans 13 amino acids. In DNA, the CDR3 is TGCAGTGCTAGAGGACGGCTGAACACTGAAGCTTTCTTT. Protein: CSARGRLNTEAFF.

This clonotype was seen ten or more times. V gene TRBV9 combines with J gene TRBJ2-3; TRBD2 is a possible D gene (6 bases). The CDR3 loop spans 13 amino acids. The germline V gene encodes CDR1 SGDLS and CDR2 YYNGEE. V was pared by 3 bases and J by 2 bases, with 7 bases between. The CDR3 coding sequence is TGTGCCAGCAGCGCGGGGGACACAGATACGCAGTATTTT. It yields the protein CASSAGDTDTQYF.

Only a few counts were recorded for this clonotype. The chain employs TRBV20-1 and TRBJ2-1, with TRBD1 matching 9 bases. The CDR3 is 11 amino acids. V dropped 3 bases and J dropped 16; count of bases not matched to a gene: 7. Germline V gives CDR1 DFQATT, CDR2 SNEGSKA (reference sequence). In DNA, the CDR3 is TGCAGTGCTAGGACGGACAGGGGTAACTTCTTC. Encoded protein: CSARTDRGNFF.

This clonotype was counted a few times. The chain links TRBV15 to TRBJ2-5; tentative D call: TRBD2 (6 bases). V lost 0 bases and J 3 bases, leaving 23 bases between the germline ends. This CDR3 comprises 19 residues. Per the germline V gene, CDR1 is LNHNV and CDR2 is YYDKDF (reference sequence). CDR3 nucleotide sequence: TGTGCCACCAGCAGAGATCCCTACGCGGTAGCGGAACTTAAAGAGACCCAGTACTTC. Translating it yields CATSRDPYAVAELKETQYF.